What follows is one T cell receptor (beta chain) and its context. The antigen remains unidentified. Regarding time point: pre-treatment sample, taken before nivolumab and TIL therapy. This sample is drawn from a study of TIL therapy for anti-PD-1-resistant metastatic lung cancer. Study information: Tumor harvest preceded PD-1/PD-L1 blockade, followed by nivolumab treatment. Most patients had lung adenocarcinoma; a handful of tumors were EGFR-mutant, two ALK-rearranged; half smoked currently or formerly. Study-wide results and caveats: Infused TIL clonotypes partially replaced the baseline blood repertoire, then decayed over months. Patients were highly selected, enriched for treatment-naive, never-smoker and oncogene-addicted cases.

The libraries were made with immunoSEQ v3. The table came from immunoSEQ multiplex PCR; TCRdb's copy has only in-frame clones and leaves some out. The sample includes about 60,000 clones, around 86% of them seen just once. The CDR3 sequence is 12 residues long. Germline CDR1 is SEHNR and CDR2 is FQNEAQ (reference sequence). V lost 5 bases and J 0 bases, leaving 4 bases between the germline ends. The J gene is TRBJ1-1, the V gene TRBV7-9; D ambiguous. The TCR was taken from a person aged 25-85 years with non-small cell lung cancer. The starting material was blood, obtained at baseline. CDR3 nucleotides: TGTGCCAGCAGCCAAGTGAACACTGAAGCTTTCTTT. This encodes CASSQVNTEAFF.